A selection of T cell receptor beta chains follows, all from one sample in a study of cytomegalovirus exposure and HLA in healthy donors. The method was immunoSEQ multiplex PCR; TCRdb's version includes in-frame clones alone and lacks a portion of them. The repertoire has over 95,000 clones, 70% to 80% of them found once; the top ten carry around 2%. The sequenced material came from PBMCs. These receptors originate from a human donor in good health. The CDR3 runs from the conserved cysteine through the conserved F or W. A D gene is named only where the DNA matches it firmly. Rows may omit the clone size; those that give it use once, few, many or a size class.

NA	12	TRBJ2-7	NA	TRBV6-5	CASSYAGSEQYF	TGTGCCAGCAGTTACGCGGGGTCCGAGCAGTACTTC
few	15	TRBJ1-1	TRBD1	TRBV19	CASSSGQGVLSEAFF	TGTGCCAGTAGTTCCGGACAGGGAGTATTGTCTGAAGCTTTCTTT
NA	15	TRBJ2-3	NA	TRBV5-1	CASSPGGFKGDTQYF	TGCGCCAGCAGCCCTGGGGGCTTTAAGGGGGATACGCAGTATTTT
NA	15	TRBJ1-4	TRBD1	TRBV30	CAWSGQVGGREKLFF	TGTGCCTGGAGTGGACAAGTAGGGGGCCGTGAAAAACTGTTTTTT
NA	14	TRBJ2-5	NA	TRBV4-3	CASSQDNALAEQYF	TGCGCCAGCAGCCAAGACAACGCGCTTGCTGAGCAGTACTTC
NA	15	TRBJ2-1	TRBD2	TRBV5-4	CASSLPSGSYNEQFF	TGTGCCAGCAGCTTGCCTAGCGGGTCTTACAATGAGCAGTTCTTC
NA	14	TRBJ1-5	NA	TRBV6-1	CASSEDIGNQPQHF	TGTGCCAGCAGTGAAGACATTGGCAATCAGCCCCAGCATTTT
NA	16	TRBJ2-5	TRBD2	TRBV9	CASSVGWGGFQETQYF	TGTGCCAGCAGCGTAGGTTGGGGGGGATTCCAAGAGACCCAGTACTTC
NA	15	TRBJ2-1	NA	TRBV28	CASSLRSRRGNEQFF	TGTGCCAGCAGTTTACGGTCTAGAAGGGGCAATGAGCAGTTCTTC
NA	13	TRBJ1-2	TRBD1	TRBV6-5	CASSRDSNYGYTF	TGTGCCAGCAGCCGGGACAGTAACTATGGCTACACCTTC
NA	15	TRBJ1-4	NA	TRBV30	CAWSVTQGISEKLFF	TGTGCCTGGAGTGTCACCCAGGGGATCAGCGAAAAACTGTTTTTT
NA	15	TRBJ1-1	NA	TRBV5-1	CASKEDLGKNTEAFF	TGCGCCAGCAAGGAGGACCTGGGGAAGAACACTGAAGCTTTCTTT
NA	19	TRBJ1-5	TRBD1	TRBV14	CASSQDMSGQGAKVQPQHF	TGTGCCAGCAGCCAAGATATGTCGGGGCAGGGGGCGAAGGTTCAGCCCCAGCATTTT
NA	13	TRBJ2-7	TRBD1	TRBV7-9	CASTGTESYEQYF	TGTGCCAGCACAGGGACAGAGTCCTACGAGCAGTACTTC
NA	13	TRBJ2-1	NA	TRBV15	CATALSAADEQFF	TGTGCCACCGCCCTTAGCGCCGCGGATGAGCAGTTCTTC
NA	17	TRBJ2-1	TRBD1	TRBV7-9	CASSSYGQAGPAGEQFF	TGTGCCAGCAGCTCTTATGGACAGGCCGGGCCGGCAGGTGAGCAGTTCTTC
NA	15	TRBJ2-7	NA	TRBV28	CASSRPIGANYEQYF	TGTGCCAGCAGTCGACCCATAGGGGCCAACTACGAGCAGTACTTC
NA	13	TRBJ2-7	TRBD1	TRBV28	CASLGQGATEQYF	TGTGCCAGCTTGGGGCAGGGGGCTACCGAGCAGTACTTC